The T cell receptor (beta chain) under discussion was sequenced for a study of T cell responses to AZD1222 COVID-19 vaccine. The V and J ends lost 3 bases and 0 bases respectively, with 9 bases between them. The CDR3 loop spans 14 amino acids. CDR1 and CDR2 from the germline V gene are KGHSH and LQKENI. Regarding the study as a whole: Spike-specific TCR breadth and depth grew following two AZD1222 doses.

With regard to this clone: Its antigen is as yet unknown.

It was second doses at about 4 or about 12 weeks that were pooled. Produced via immunoSEQ multiplex PCR; TCRdb's table is partial and in-frame only. The table lists 45,000 to 50,000 clones, about 89% of them singletons. The material sequenced was peripheral blood, taken 28 days after the second AZD1222 dose. The receptor's source is an adult who received the AZD1222 COVID-19 vaccine. The gene calls are TRBV18 and TRBJ2-7; D possibly matches TRBD1 or TRBD2 (5 bases each). As DNA, the CDR3 is TGTGCCAGCTCACCTCCAGGGAGCTCCTACGAGCAGTACTTC. It translates to CASSPPGSSYEQYF.